Listed below are T cell receptor beta chains from one sample, sequenced in a study of glioma-infiltrating T cells after dendritic cell vaccination. Sequencing used immunoSEQ multiplex PCR; TCRdb keeps in-frame clones, though not all of them. The profile shows about 90,000 clones, over 65% of them singletons. This sample comprised blood, obtained before dendritic cell vaccination. The receptor set was obtained from a human donor with glioblastoma. Each CDR3 is given without its conserved first and last residue. Fields, in order: J gene, V gene, clone size, CDR3 protein. A clone size is listed for some rows: how often the clone was seen (once, few, many), or a class if it is expanded.

>TRBJ1-2|TRBV2|-
ASSPSNYGYT
>TRBJ1-2|TRBV6-5|-
ASSKTGQGYGYT
>TRBJ1-3|TRBV29-1|-
SVEEGTGPIY
>TRBJ2-3|TRBV13|-
ASSETGTPSSTDTQY
>TRBJ2-3|TRBV10-1|-
ASSDVANTDTQY
>TRBJ1-1|TRBV9|-
ASSATVDTEAF
>TRBJ2-1|TRBV27|-
ASSFQASGYNEQF
>TRBJ1-3|TRBV10-2|-
ASSETGFGNTIY
>TRBJ1-1|TRBV18|-
ASSPRTVNTEAF
>TRBJ2-7|TRBV6-1|few
ASSVAWTSGRGRTSEQY
>TRBJ2-5|TRBV10-2|few
ASSGTGETQY
>TRBJ2-7|TRBV27|many
ASSFRTSGGVWANEQY
>TRBJ2-7|TRBV25-1|-
ASSSGQAYSYEQY
>TRBJ2-3|TRBV5-6|once
ASSPQGEDTQY
>TRBJ2-2|TRBV5-4|-
ASSLDYSAGAITGELF
>TRBJ2-7|TRBV5-1|-
ASSLAWGSSYEQY
>TRBJ2-1|TRBV9|-
ASSATELQAQF
>TRBJ1-5|TRBV2|-
ASSEDSSNQPQH
>TRBJ1-6|TRBV12-5|-
ASGLEGDSPLH
>TRBJ1-2|TRBV11-3|-
ASSPRRNYGYT
>TRBJ2-3|TRBV19|-
ASSIGQGSTDTQY
>TRBJ2-1|TRBV5-1|once
ASSSSGSSYNEQF
>TRBJ2-7|TRBV29-1|-
SALTGTYEQY
>TRBJ2-4|TRBV4-2|-
ASSQGPLAEPPNIQY
>TRBJ2-6|TRBV6-5|-
ASSYSGLSGANVLT
>TRBJ1-4|TRBV2|few
ASNTRVGEKLF
>TRBJ1-6|TRBV29-1|-
SVEVGQGLH
>TRBJ1-2|TRBV4-2|-
ASSQGGLDNYGYT
>TRBJ2-3|TRBV19|-
ASSRSGGVGADTQY
>TRBJ2-5|TRBV6-5|few
ASSYRPGGETQY
>TRBJ2-1|TRBV18|-
ASSPGAGGSGNEQF
>TRBJ2-7|TRBV7-9|-
ASSFRSGSGYEQY
>TRBJ1-6|TRBV5-1|-
ASSSNRDINSPLH
>TRBJ1-1|TRBV28|-
AILGNTEAF
>TRBJ1-1|TRBV6-5|-
ASSYEAGGNTEAF
>TRBJ1-2|TRBV4-2|-
ASSQPGQENGYT
>TRBJ2-7|TRBV4-1|-
ASSQGTSGGAPYEQY
>TRBJ2-7|TRBV9|-
ASSAGLAGHYEQY
>TRBJ1-2|TRBV5-4|-
ASSNHALGQGAYT
>TRBJ2-7|TRBV12-2|-
ASRLVIEPFGEQY
>TRBJ2-5|TRBV7-2|-
ASSLSSSGGQETQY
>TRBJ2-5|TRBV29-1|-
SVDGTSVRETQY
>TRBJ2-7|TRBV2|-
ASSVLPGQGGEQY
>TRBJ1-1|TRBV6-1|-
ASIAPGGNTEAF